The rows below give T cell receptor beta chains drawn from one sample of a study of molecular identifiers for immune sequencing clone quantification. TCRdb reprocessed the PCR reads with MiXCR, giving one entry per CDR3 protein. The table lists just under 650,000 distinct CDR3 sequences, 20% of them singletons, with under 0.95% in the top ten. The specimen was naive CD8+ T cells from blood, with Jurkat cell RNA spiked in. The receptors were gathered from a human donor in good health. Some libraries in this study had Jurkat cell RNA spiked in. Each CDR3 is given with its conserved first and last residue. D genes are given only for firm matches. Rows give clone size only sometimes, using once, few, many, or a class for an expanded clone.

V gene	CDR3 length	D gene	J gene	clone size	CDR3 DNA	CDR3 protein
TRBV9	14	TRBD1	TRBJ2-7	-	TGTGCCAGCAGCGCCGGGACAGGGGATAGGGAGCAGTACTTC	CASSAGTGDREQYF
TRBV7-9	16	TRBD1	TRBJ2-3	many	TGTGCCAGCAGCTCTGCCCGGGACAGACCCACAGATACGCAGTATTTT	CASSSARDRPTDTQYF
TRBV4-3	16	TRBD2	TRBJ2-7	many	TGCGCCAGCAGCCAAGACGTAGCGGGGGACTCCTACGAGCAGTACTTC	CASSQDVAGDSYEQYF
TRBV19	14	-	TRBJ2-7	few	TGTGCCAGTAGTATGGTAGGGCAGACTTACGAGCAGTACTTC	CASSMVGQTYEQYF
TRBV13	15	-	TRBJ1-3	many	TGTGCCAGCAGCCGTAGGACAGATCGCTTGGACACCATATATTTT	CASSRRTDRLDTIYF
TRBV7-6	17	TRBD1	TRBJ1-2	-	TGTGCCAGCAGCACCACCCCAGGACAGGACGACTTTCATGGCTACACCTTC	CASSTTPGQDDFHGYTF
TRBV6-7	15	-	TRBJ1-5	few	TGTGCCACCTCCGACATAGGATATAGCAATCAGCCCCAGCATTTT	CATSDIGYSNQPQHF
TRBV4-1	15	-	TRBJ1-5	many	TGCGCCAGCAGCCAATGGTCCGGGGGTGATCAGCCCCAGCATTTT	CASSQWSGGDQPQHF
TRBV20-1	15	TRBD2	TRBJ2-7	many	TGCAGTGCTCGGACTAGCGGCTCAAGTGGCTACGAGCAGTACTTC	CSARTSGSSGYEQYF
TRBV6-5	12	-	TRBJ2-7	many	TGTGCCAGCAGACAGTCCCTCCACGAGCAGTACTTC	CASRQSLHEQYF
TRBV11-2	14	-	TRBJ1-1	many	TGTGCCAGCAGCTTAGCCGGCAAGGGTACTGAAGCTTTCTTT	CASSLAGKGTEAFF
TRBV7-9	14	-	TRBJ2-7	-	TGTGCCAGCAGCTTAGCTCCGACAGGCTACGAGCAGTACTTC	CASSLAPTGYEQYF
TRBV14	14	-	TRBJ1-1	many	TGTGCCAGCAGCCAAGAGACGGGAGGGGCTGAAGCTTTCTTT	CASSQETGGAEAFF
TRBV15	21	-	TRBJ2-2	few	TGTGCCACCACAGCCGGGCTTGTCCGGGACGCTGAGGGAAAGATCACCGGGGAGCTGTTTTTT	CATTAGLVRDAEGKITGELFF
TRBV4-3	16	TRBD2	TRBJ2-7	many	TGCGCCAGCAGCCAAGACTCCAGCGGGGGGGGATACGAGCAGTACTTC	CASSQDSSGGGYEQYF
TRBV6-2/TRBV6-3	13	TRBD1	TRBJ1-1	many	TGTGCCAGCAGTTGGGACAGGAGGACTGAAGCTTTCTTT	CASSWDRRTEAFF
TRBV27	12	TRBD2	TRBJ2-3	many	TGTGCCAGCAGTTCCGGACTAGCGGACGAGTATTTT	CASSSGLADEYF
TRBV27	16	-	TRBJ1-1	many	TGTGCCAGCAGCTCTGGGGGCAGGGAAATTGACACTGAAGCTTTCTTT	CASSSGGREIDTEAFF
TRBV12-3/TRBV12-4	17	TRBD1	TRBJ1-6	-	TGTGCCAGCAGTTTCGGGCAGGGGGCCTCCCATAATTCACCCCTCCACTTT	CASSFGQGASHNSPLHF
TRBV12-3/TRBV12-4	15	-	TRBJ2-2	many	TGTGCCAGCAACCCGGGCCAGGGCGACACCGGGGAGCTGTTTTTT	CASNPGQGDTGELFF
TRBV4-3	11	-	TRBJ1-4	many	TGCGCCAGCGGCGAGGCGGGGAAACTGTTTTTT	CASGEAGKLFF
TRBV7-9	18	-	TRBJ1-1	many	TGTGCCAGCAGCCCTACCTTCGGCGAGGGCCGAACGAACACTGAAGCTTTCTTT	CASSPTFGEGRTNTEAFF
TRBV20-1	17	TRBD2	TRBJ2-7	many	TGCAGTGCTTCCACGACTAGCGGGAGGGCCTCCATTTGGGAGCAGTACTTC	CSASTTSGRASIWEQYF
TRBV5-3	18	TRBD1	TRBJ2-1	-	TGTGCCAGCAGCTTGGTTTCTTATATGGGACAGGGCTACAATGAGCAGTTCTTC	CASSLVSYMGQGYNEQFF
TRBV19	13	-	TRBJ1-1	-	TGTGCCAGTAGACCAAACGGGAACACTGAAGCTTTCTTT	CASRPNGNTEAFF
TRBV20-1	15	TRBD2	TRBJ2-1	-	TGCAGTGCTAGAGATAAACTAGCGGGAGTCAATGAGCAGTTCTTC	CSARDKLAGVNEQFF
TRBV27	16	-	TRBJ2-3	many	TGTGCCAGCAGTTCAACTGATTCTCCTAGCACAGATACGCAGTATTTT	CASSSTDSPSTDTQYF
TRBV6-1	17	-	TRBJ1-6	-	TGTGCCAGCAGTGAAGCGCTGAGAGGGGACGAGTATTCACCCCTCCACTTT	CASSEALRGDEYSPLHF
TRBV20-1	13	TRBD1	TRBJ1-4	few	TGCAGTGCTACTAGGGACAGGGAAGAAAAACTGTTTTTT	CSATRDREEKLFF
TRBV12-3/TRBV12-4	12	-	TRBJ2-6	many	TGTGCCAGCAGTTTTCCCGAGTTCGTCCTGACTTTC	CASSFPEFVLTF
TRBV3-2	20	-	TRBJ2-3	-	TGTGCCAGCAGCGTACGGCGTCGATATCGTCGGACTAGCGGTACAGATACGCAGTATTTT	CASSVRRRYRRTSGTDTQYF
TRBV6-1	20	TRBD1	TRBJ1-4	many	TGTGCCAGCAGTGAATCAACCGGGACAGGGGGTTTTCGACGTAATGAAAAACTGTTTTTT	CASSESTGTGGFRRNEKLFF
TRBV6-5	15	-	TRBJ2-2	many	TGTGCCAGCAGTTACGCTGGGGGTCTCTCCGGGGAGCTGTTTTTT	CASSYAGGLSGELFF
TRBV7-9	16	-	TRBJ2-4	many	TGTGCCAGCAGCTCTCCCAGGGGCCTAGCCAAAAACATTCAGTACTTC	CASSSPRGLAKNIQYF
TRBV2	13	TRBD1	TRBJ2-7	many	TGTGCCAGCAGTACACCAGGGGGCTACGAGCAGTACTTC	CASSTPGGYEQYF
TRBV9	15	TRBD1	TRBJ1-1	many	TGTGCCAGCAGCGTAGCTGCAGGGGGCGTTTCTGAAGCTTTCTTT	CASSVAAGGVSEAFF
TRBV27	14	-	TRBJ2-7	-	TGTGCCAGCAGTCCAGGGATCTCCGCCGGCGAGCGGTACTTC	CASSPGISAGERYF
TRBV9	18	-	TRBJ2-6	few	TGTGCCAGCAGCGTAGGAGGTGGCACTTTGGCTGGGGCCCACGTCCTGACTTTC	CASSVGGGTLAGAHVLTF
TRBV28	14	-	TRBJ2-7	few	TGTGCCAGCACGTCGGAACAGGTTGCCTACGAGCAGTACTTC	CASTSEQVAYEQYF
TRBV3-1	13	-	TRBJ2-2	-	TGTGCCAGCAGCCCTGAAGCGTTAGGGGAGCTGTTTTTT	CASSPEALGELFF
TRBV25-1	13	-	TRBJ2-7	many	TGTGCCAGCAGTGAATACGGGGACTACGAGCAGTACTTC	CASSEYGDYEQYF
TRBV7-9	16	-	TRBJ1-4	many	TGTGCCAGCAGCTCGGCCCCGCGGGGGGTTGAAGAAAAACTGTTTTTT	CASSSAPRGVEEKLFF
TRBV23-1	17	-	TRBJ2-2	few	TGCGCCAAGGAGTCGCATGAAGGGATATCGCGCACCGGGGAGCTGTTTTTT	CAKESHEGISRTGELFF
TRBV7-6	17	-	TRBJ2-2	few	TGTGCCAGCAGCTCAGGGGTGGGAGCCCCGGACACCGGGGAGCTGTTTTTT	CASSSGVGAPDTGELFF
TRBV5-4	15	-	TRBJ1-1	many	TGTGCCAGCAGCCAAAACCCCGGACGGTTGACTGAAGCTTTCTTT	CASSQNPGRLTEAFF
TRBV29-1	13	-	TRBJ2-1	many	TGCAGCGTGGGAATGGGGGGTTACAATGAGCAGTTCTTC	CSVGMGGYNEQFF
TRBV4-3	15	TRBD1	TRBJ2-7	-	TGCGCCAGCAGCCCCGGGAGTGGGACAGGGGGCGAGCAGTACTTC	CASSPGSGTGGEQYF